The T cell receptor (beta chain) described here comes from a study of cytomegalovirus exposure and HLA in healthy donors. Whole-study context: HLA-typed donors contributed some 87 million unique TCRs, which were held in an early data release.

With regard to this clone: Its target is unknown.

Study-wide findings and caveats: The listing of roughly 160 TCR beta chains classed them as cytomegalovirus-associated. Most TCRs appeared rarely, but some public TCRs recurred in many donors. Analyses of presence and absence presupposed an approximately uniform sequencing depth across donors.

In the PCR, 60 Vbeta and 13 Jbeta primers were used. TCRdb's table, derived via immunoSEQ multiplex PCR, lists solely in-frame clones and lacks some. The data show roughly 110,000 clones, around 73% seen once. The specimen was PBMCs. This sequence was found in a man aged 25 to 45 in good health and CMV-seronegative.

CDR3 DNA sequence: TGTGCCAGCAGCCAAGGGGACTCCTCCTACGAGCAGTACTTC. It is translated as CASSQGDSSYEQYF. The V gene is TRBV6-5, the J gene TRBJ2-7; D is perhaps TRBD2 (6 bases). The CDR3 covers 14 residues. Germline CDR1 is MNHEY and CDR2 is SVGAGI. V lost 6 bases and J lost 0, with 12 bases in between.